The rows below give T cell receptor beta chains drawn from one sample of a study of T cell repertoires in aging, cancer and after chemotherapy. One entry per CDR3 protein, called by TCRdb with MiXCR from the multiplex PCR reads. The table lists over 8,500 distinct CDR3 sequences, approximately 30% of them singletons. The sequenced material came from blood. Every receptor here comes from a human donor in good health. The CDR3 runs from the conserved cysteine through the conserved F or W. The D gene is left open where the match is weak. Expanded clones are given a class, and other clones once, few, many or no size at all.

d_call	v_call	clone_size	j_call	cdr3_aa	cdr3_nt
-	TRBV19	few	TRBJ2-3	CATSPPGTRTDTQYF	TGTGCCACCTCGCCTCCAGGAACACGCACAGATACGCAGTATTTT
-	TRBV7-9	few	TRBJ2-3	CASSPSGAQYF	TGTGCCAGCAGCCCCTCCGGGGCGCAGTATTTT
-	TRBV20-1	medium-sized	TRBJ1-5	CSASGPNQPQHF	TGCAGTGCTTCGGGGCCCAATCAGCCCCAGCATTTT
-	TRBV7-2	medium-sized	TRBJ2-1	CASSRYNEQFF	TGTGCCAGCAGCCGTTACAATGAGCAGTTCTTC
-	TRBV19	-	TRBJ1-5	CASSIGHWSQPQHF	TGTGCCAGTAGTATAGGGCATTGGAGTCAGCCCCAGCATTTT
-	TRBV20-1	few	TRBJ2-2	CSANTGTENTGELFF	TGCAGTGCCAATACCGGGACGGAGAACACCGGGGAGCTGTTTTTT
-	TRBV5-1	-	TRBJ1-2	CASSLEGSGGCTF	TGCGCCAGCAGCTTGGAAGGGAGTGGCGGCTGCACCTTC
-	TRBV5-1	few	TRBJ2-5	CASSLTGRETQYF	TGCGCCAGCAGCTTAACAGGTCGGGAGACCCAGTACTTC
-	TRBV30	few	TRBJ1-2	CAWSVRVRGYTF	TGTGCCTGGAGTGTCAGGGTCAGGGGCTACACCTTC
-	TRBV7-9	-	TRBJ2-1	CASSPISDEQFF	TGTGCCAGCAGCCCTATTTCGGATGAGCAGTTCTTC
TRBD2	TRBV24-1	few	TRBJ2-1	CATSDSSGVNYNEQFF	TGTGCCACCAGTGATTCTAGCGGGGTTAACTACAATGAGCAGTTCTTC
TRBD2	TRBV20-1	few	TRBJ2-7	CSASVAGALYEQYF	TGCAGTGCTAGTGTAGCGGGAGCCCTCTACGAGCAGTACTTC
-	TRBV20-1	medium-sized	TRBJ1-1	CSARDELYTEAFF	TGCAGTGCTAGAGATGAGTTGTACACTGAAGCTTTCTTT
TRBD2	TRBV4-2	-	TRBJ2-7	CASSPGTSGLYEQYF	TGTGCCAGCAGCCCCGGGACTAGCGGCCTCTACGAGCAGTACTTC
-	TRBV29-1	medium-sized	TRBJ2-2	CSVGRGNTGELFF	TGCAGCGTTGGCAGGGGGAACACCGGGGAGCTGTTTTTT
-	TRBV29-1	medium-sized	TRBJ2-7	CSSWTGEEQYF	TGCAGCTCGTGGACGGGGGAAGAGCAGTACTTC
-	TRBV6-1	-	TRBJ2-5	CASGRVETQYF	TGTGCCTCCGGAAGGGTAGAGACCCAGTACTTC
-	TRBV7-6	medium-sized	TRBJ2-7	CASSLASSGYEQYF	TGTGCCAGCAGCTTAGCCTCCTCCGGGTACGAGCAGTACTTC
-	TRBV10-1	-	TRBJ2-7	CASSEVQEAEQYF	TGCGCCAGCAGTGAGGTACAGGAAGCCGAGCAGTACTTC
TRBD2	TRBV20-1	few	TRBJ2-3	CSARSISLAGGADTQYF	TGCAGTGCTAGATCGATCTCCCTAGCGGGAGGTGCAGATACGCAGTATTTT
-	TRBV5-1	-	TRBJ1-4	CASSRGGARNNEKLFF	TGCGCCAGCAGCCGAGGGGGGGCGAGGAATAATGAAAAACTGTTTTTT
-	TRBV20-1	few	TRBJ1-2	CSARGGDLGYTF	TGCAGTGCTAGAGGCGGGGACCTTGGCTACACCTTC
-	TRBV27	-	TRBJ2-1	CAGSLSGGEQFF	TGTGCCGGCAGTTTATCGGGCGGTGAGCAGTTCTTC
-	TRBV7-2	few	TRBJ1-1	CASSWGENRVNTEAFF	TGTGCCAGCAGCTGGGGGGAGAACAGGGTGAACACTGAAGCTTTCTTT
TRBD1	TRBV5-3	few	TRBJ2-2	CARTGDWTGELFF	TGTGCCAGGACAGGGGACTGGACCGGGGAGCTGTTTTTT
TRBD1	TRBV19	few	TRBJ1-5	CASSSRDRGRGQPQHF	TGTGCCAGTAGTTCCCGGGACAGGGGGCGGGGACAGCCCCAGCATTTT
-	TRBV5-6	-	TRBJ2-5	CASSLVGDEETQYF	TGTGCCAGCAGCTTGGTAGGGGATGAGGAGACCCAGTACTTC
-	TRBV20-1	-	TRBJ2-5	CSARDGGREETQYF	TGCAGTGCTAGAGACGGGGGCAGGGAAGAGACCCAGTACTTC
-	TRBV4-2	few	TRBJ2-7	CASSQVVRDRPSHEQYF	TGTGCCAGCAGCCAAGTGGTCCGGGACCGACCATCCCACGAGCAGTACTTC
TRBD1	TRBV4-3	-	TRBJ1-2	CASSKNEGGRGGYTF	TGCGCCAGCAGCAAGAATGAAGGGGGCCGAGGTGGCTACACCTTC
TRBD1	TRBV7-2	-	TRBJ2-3	CASSFLRTGGTDTQYF	TGTGCCAGCAGCTTTCTCCGGACAGGAGGCACAGATACGCAGTATTTT
TRBD2	TRBV15	once	TRBJ2-1	CATSRRLAGDFYLYNEQFF	TGTGCCACCAGCAGACGACTAGCGGGAGATTTTTATCTCTACAATGAGCAGTTCTTC
-	TRBV5-1	-	TRBJ1-3	CASSQDGSSGNTIYF	TGTGCCAGCAGCCAAGATGGGTCCTCTGGAAACACCATATATTTT
TRBD1	TRBV19	-	TRBJ1-2	CASSIQGGVGGYTF	TGTGCCAGTAGTATTCAAGGGGGCGTTGGTGGCTACACCTTC
TRBD2	TRBV5-1	-	TRBJ2-1	CASSPIAGNNEQFF	TGCGCCAGCAGCCCCATAGCGGGAAACAATGAGCAGTTCTTC
TRBD1	TRBV29-1	medium-sized	TRBJ1-1	CIVSTGANTEAFF	TGCATCGTTTCAACAGGGGCGAACACTGAAGCTTTCTTT
TRBD2	TRBV29-1	-	TRBJ2-5	CSVSGLAGYNQETQYF	TGCAGCGTCTCGGGACTAGCGGGATACAATCAAGAGACCCAGTACTTC
TRBD2	TRBV12-3/TRBV12-4	few	TRBJ2-7	CASSVAGPSFEQYF	TGTGCCAGCAGTGTAGCGGGACCCTCTTTCGAGCAGTACTTC
-	TRBV20-1	few	TRBJ1-4	CSARLVTTNEKLFF	TGCAGTGCTAGACTGGTAACAACTAATGAAAAACTGTTTTTT
-	TRBV20-1	few	TRBJ1-5	CSAREPQGHQPQHF	TGCAGTGCTAGAGAGCCACAGGGCCATCAGCCCCAGCATTTT
-	TRBV18	-	TRBJ2-3	CASSPVGGPSTDTQYF	TGTGCCAGCTCACCGGTCGGGGGCCCTAGCACAGATACGCAGTATTTT
-	TRBV27	-	TRBJ2-3	CASSFPQPRPDITSTDTQYF	TGTGCCAGCAGTTTTCCTCAGCCCCGCCCAGACATTACTAGCACAGATACGCAGTATTTT
TRBD1	TRBV25-1	-	TRBJ2-4	CASSTLGQGRAKNIQYF	TGTGCCAGCAGTACCCTCGGACAGGGGAGAGCCAAAAACATTCAGTACTTC
-	TRBV18	few	TRBJ2-3	CASSTALTDTQYF	TGTGCCAGCTCAACTGCCCTGACAGATACGCAGTATTTT
-	TRBV29-1	medium-sized	TRBJ2-5	CSVEARPARKESQYF	TGCAGCGTCGAAGCCCGGCCAGCACGTAAGGAGAGCCAGTACTTC
-	TRBV12-3/TRBV12-4	-	TRBJ2-1	CASSFYNEQFF	TGTGCCAGCAGTTTTTACAATGAGCAGTTCTTC
TRBD1	TRBV30	few	TRBJ1-1	CAWSQGADTEAFF	TGTGCCTGGAGTCAGGGGGCGGACACTGAAGCTTTCTTT
-	TRBV12-3/TRBV12-4	-	TRBJ2-5	CASSFYQETQYF	TGTGCCAGCAGTTTTTACCAAGAGACCCAGTACTTC